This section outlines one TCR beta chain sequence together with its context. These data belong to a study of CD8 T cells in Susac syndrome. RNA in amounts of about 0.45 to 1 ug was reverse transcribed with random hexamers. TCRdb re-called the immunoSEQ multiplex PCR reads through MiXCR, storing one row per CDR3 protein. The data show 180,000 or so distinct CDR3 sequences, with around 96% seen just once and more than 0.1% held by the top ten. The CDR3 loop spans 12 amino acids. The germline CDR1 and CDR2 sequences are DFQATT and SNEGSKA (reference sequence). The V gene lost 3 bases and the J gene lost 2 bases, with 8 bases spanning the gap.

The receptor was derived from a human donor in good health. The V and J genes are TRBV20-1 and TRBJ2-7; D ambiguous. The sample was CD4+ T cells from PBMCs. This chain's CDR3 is CSARGYPYEQYF. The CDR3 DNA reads TGCAGTGCTAGGGGTTATCCCTACGAGCAGTACTTC.